A few counts support the clone carrying this T cell receptor (beta chain). The CDR3 runs to 17 residues. Germline V gene sequence: CDR1 SGHTA, CDR2 FQGTGA. V was pared by 2 bases and J by 5 bases, with 9 bases of the junction left unmatched. The data were obtained in a study of T cell clones after liver transplantation. The overall study: TCRbeta sequencing after a pre-transplant mixed lymphocyte reaction identified graft-donor-reactive clones, later tracked in post-transplant blood. Pre-transplant mixed lymphocyte reactions yielded third-party-reactive TCRbeta sequences as comparators for graft-donor-reactive sequences.

Libraries were prepared by immunoSEQ multiplex PCR; TCRdb keeps only in-frame clonotypes and omits some of them. The sample consists of fewer than 85,000 clones, roughly 80% of them appearing once. The sample was CD4+ T cells from blood, taken at the 22-month timepoint. This TCR came from a human patient who received a liver transplant. Some T cells may trace back to the graft donor. The rearrangement joins TRBV7-3 to TRBJ2-2, with 9 positions matching TRBD1. In DNA, the CDR3 is TGTGCCAGCAGCTTATCGGGACAGGGTCGATGGACCGGGGAGCTGTTTTTT. It translates to CASSLSGQGRWTGELFF.